The clone carrying this TCR beta chain was seen just once. This record comes from a study of blood T cell repertoires in COVID-19. V gave up 8 bases and J gave up 7 bases, with 12 bases separating them. The CDR3 contains 12 residues. CDR1 and CDR2 (germline): MGHDK, SYGVNS. Sequencing was performed with immunoSEQ multiplex PCR; in TCRdb, only in-frame clones are kept and a portion is missing. The sample has fewer than 350,000 clones, around 85% seen once. The study drew participants aged roughly 18 to 95 years from about two dozen US areas. For recovered donors of Cohort 3, there were two negative PCRs, clearance, or symptom resolution.

This chain uses TRBV25-1 with TRBJ1-3; no firm D call. Sequencing used PBMCs or T cells enriched from blood (not recorded which). The receptor was derived from a woman aged 45-65 years who had recovered from COVID-19. The CDR3 nucleotides are TGTGCCAGCTCCGAGTCGTGGAACACCATATATTTT. Translating it yields CASSESWNTIYF.